This T cell receptor beta chain was captured by sequencing in a study of OX40 agonist ivuxolimab in advanced cancers. Study-level information: Each patient was given ivuxolimab into a vein every 2 weeks, at 0.01 to 10 mg/kg.

CDR3 length equals 14 residues. Germline V CDR1 and CDR2: MDHEN, SYDVKM. Trimming shortened V by 3 bases and J by 4 bases, and 9 bases separated the two germline ends. Concerning this clone: What it recognizes is unknown.

Findings and limits, study-wide: Some nonresponders additionally presented with little normalized T-cell clonal expansion. By week 6 at 0.1 to 3.0 mg/kg, blood CD4+ and CD8+ T cells had expanded clonally. At 0.1-3.0 mg/kg, partial responders had clonal expansion among the lowest observed.

TCRdb keeps only in-frame clones here, not all; method: immunoSEQ multiplex PCR. The table includes about 130,000 clones, about 92% detected once. The rearrangement uses TRBV28 and TRBJ1-4; no clear D gene. The specimen was CD4+ or CD8+ T cells sorted from blood, collected in a trial of the OX40 agonist ivuxolimab. The sequence came from an adult with an advanced solid tumor such as melanoma, head and neck, liver or kidney cancer. The CDR3 nucleotides are TGTGCCAGCAGTTTCGGAGGAATTAATGAAAAACTGTTTTTT. This gives the protein CASSFGGINEKLFF.